This T cell receptor (beta chain) stems from a study of blood T cell repertoires in COVID-19. About the research overall: PBMCs, B-cell-depleted T cells, or T cells provided the cDNA or gDNA that made up the material.

In the authors' methods: Nucleated cell counts were estimated from reference gene primer amplification. Libraries were prepared by immunoSEQ multiplex PCR; TCRdb keeps only in-frame clonotypes and omits some of them. V and J calls and clone size are those listed in that table; D and trimming were worked out from the DNA. The profile covers 200,000 to 300,000 clones, with around four fifths appearing a single time and 4.7% taken by the ten largest. The germline V gene encodes CDR1 GTSNPN and CDR2 SVGIG (reference sequence). CDR3 length equals 11 residues. Trimming cost V 8 bases and J 5 bases; bases outside gene matches: 5.

This receptor was taken from a woman between 65 and 79 years old with acute or convalescent COVID-19. The J gene is TRBJ2-7, the V gene TRBV30; 8 positions agree with TRBD2. What was sequenced was peripheral blood. The CDR3 coding sequence is TGTGCCACGTCGGGGGGGGACGAGCAGTACTTC. It yields the protein CATSGGDEQYF.